This passage covers 4 T cell receptor beta chains from one sample sequenced in a study of PD-1 blockade in classical Hodgkin lymphoma. Sample time point: cycle 4 day 1 (C4D1), after 6 weeks of nivolumab. Every patient was affected by relapse after autologous stem cell transplantation, while exposure to brentuximab vedotin was not uniform. Here immunoSEQ multiplex PCR was the method, and the copy in TCRdb shows in-frame clones only, minus some. Of roughly 42,000 clones listed, around 74% are singletons. Sample: peripheral blood mononuclear cells (PBMCs), taken before the fourth cycle of nivolumab. All receptors come from a human donor with classical Hodgkin lymphoma.

This clone appeared a few times. The chain combines TRBV6-5 with TRBJ2-1; D is unresolved. The CDR3 runs 10 residues. Germline V gene data show CDR1 as MNHEY and CDR2 as SVGAGI. V dropped 9 bases and J dropped 8 bases, with 8 bases sitting between them. The DNA for the CDR3 is TGTGCCAGGAGCCAGGATGAGCAGTTCTTC. Residues: CARSQDEQFF.

The J gene is TRBJ2-5, the V gene TRBV2; D is uncertain. CDR1 and CDR2 from the germline V gene are SNHLY and FYNNEI. V was pared by 6 bases and J by 2 bases, with 10 bases between. The CDR3 extends over 13 amino acids. CDR3 DNA sequence: TGTGCCAGCAGATCCCCCACACAAGAGACCCAGTACTTC. The encoded protein is CASRSPTQETQYF.

J is TRBJ2-5 and V is TRBV7-2; D is perhaps TRBD1 or TRBD2 (5 bases each). Between the trimmed V and J ends, which lost 5 bases and 2 bases, there was a span of 15 bases. The CDR3 loop spans 15 amino acids. Germline CDR1 is SGHTA and CDR2 is FQGNSA. The CDR3 sequence is CASSPYGGTQETQYF. DNA for the CDR3: TGTGCCAGCAGCCCTTATGGGGGTACTCAAGAGACCCAGTACTTC.

This clone was seen once. The rearrangement uses TRBV5-4 and TRBJ2-1; 10 bases line up with TRBD2. This CDR3 is 17 amino acids long. Germline V gives CDR1 SGHNT, CDR2 YYREEE (reference sequence). V lost 5 bases, J lost 9 bases, and 17 bases stayed unmatched. The CDR3 region has the DNA TGTGCCAGCAGGGTTGGAGGGACACTCCTAGCGGGGGTTGAGCAGTTCTTC. It codes for CASRVGGTLLAGVEQFF.